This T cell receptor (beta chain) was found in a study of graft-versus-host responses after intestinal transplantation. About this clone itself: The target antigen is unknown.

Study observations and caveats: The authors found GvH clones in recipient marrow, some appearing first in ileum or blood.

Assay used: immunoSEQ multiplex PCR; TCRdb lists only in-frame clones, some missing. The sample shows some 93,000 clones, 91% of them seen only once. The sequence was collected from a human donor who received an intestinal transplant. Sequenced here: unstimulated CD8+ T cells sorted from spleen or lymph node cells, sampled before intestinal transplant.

This CDR3 is CASSLRAGTYNEQFF. The CDR3 bases are TGTGCCAGCAGTTTAAGGGCGGGAACATACAATGAGCAGTTCTTC. The J gene is TRBJ2-1, the V gene TRBV28; TRBD2 is a possible D gene (6 bases). Germline lookup yields CDR1 MDHEN and CDR2 SYDVKM. Trimming stripped 2 bases from V and 4 bases from J, with 12 bases between. The CDR3 is 15 amino acids.